Described below is a single T cell receptor (beta chain) sequence and its context. Trimming at V came to 2 bases and at J to 7 bases, leaving 10 bases not matched to a gene. The CDR3 sequence is 16 residues long. Germline loops: CDR1 SGHTA, CDR2 FQGNSA. In the original analysis: For nucleated cells, counts were estimated from reference gene primer amplification. Some clones are missing from TCRdb's copy, which holds only in-frame ones; the method was immunoSEQ multiplex PCR. The V and J calls and clone size were taken over from that table, and D and trimming were inferred from the DNA. The table shows 100,000 to 110,000 clones, with more than 75% occurring only once. The record originates from a study of blood T cell repertoires in COVID-19. About the study: The origin of the acute and convalescent COVID-19 samples was the United States, Italy and Spain. From T cells, B-cell-depleted T cells, or PBMCs came the material, which was cDNA or gDNA.

The chain has TRBV7-2 and TRBJ2-7; 11 bases are shared with TRBD2. The sequence came from a human donor in a cohort sampled during active COVID-19. Sequenced input: peripheral blood. The CDR3 sequence: CASSLLLAGGPQEQYF. The CDR3 DNA follows: TGTGCCAGCAGCTTATTGTTAGCGGGAGGGCCGCAGGAGCAGTACTTC.